This section outlines one T cell receptor beta chain sequence together with its context. CDR1 is MNHEY, CDR2 SMNVEV, per germline (reference sequence). V was pared by 5 bases and J by 4 bases, with 14 bases between. The CDR3 spans 14 residues. Per the study methods: Researchers report that nucleated cell counts were estimated from reference gene primer amplification. TCRdb's copy holds only in-frame clones and misses some; the assay was immunoSEQ multiplex PCR. That table is the source of V, J and clone size, and D and trimming were worked out from the DNA. The sample contains some 110,000 clones, approximately 81% of which appear only once. The sample comes from a study of blood T cell repertoires in COVID-19. Whole-study context: Material from acute and convalescent COVID-19 was sourced from the United States, Italy and Spain. From T cells, B-cell-depleted T cells, or PBMCs came the material, which was cDNA or gDNA.

Sequences were obtained from peripheral blood. The clonotype comes from a man aged 40-50 years with acute or convalescent COVID-19. This chain links TRBV27 with TRBJ2-5; tentatively, D is TRBD1 (8 bases). CDR3 region: CASSLTGGGETQYF. The CDR3 DNA follows: TGTGCCAGCAGTCTTACAGGGGGGGGAGAGACCCAGTACTTC.